This record concerns one T cell receptor (beta chain) sequence. Antigen: not known. In the same sample, other DNA sequences code for this CDR3. CDR1 is SGDLS, CDR2 YYNGEE, per germline. With 0 bases removed from V and 0 bases from J, the gap between germline ends came to 7 bases. The CDR3 totals 14 residues. This specimen belongs to a study of shared clonotypes between healthy human individuals. Turning to the study itself: A couple of female and a few male donors aged 18 to 49 were enrolled.

Using immunoSEQ multiplex PCR, the repertoire was profiled, and TCRdb retains in-frame clones only, with some absent. The repertoire has about 1.5 million clones, 95% to 99% of them found once; the top ten carry roughly 0.45%. Findings of the study overall: It was anticipated that sequencing depth would influence how many clonotypes donors shared. Sample collection involved blood only; tissue repertoires are likely different.

From CD4+ cells came CD45RA+ naive and CD45RA-negative memory subsets. This TCR came from a man aged 30-40 years in good health. This chain connects TRBV9 to TRBJ2-7, with no clear D. Sequencing used naive CD4+ T cells sorted from blood. Documented subset: CD45RA+ positively selected. The CDR3 bases are TGTGCCAGCAGCGTAGGGGTCACCTCCTACGAGCAGTACTTC. The encoded protein is CASSVGVTSYEQYF.